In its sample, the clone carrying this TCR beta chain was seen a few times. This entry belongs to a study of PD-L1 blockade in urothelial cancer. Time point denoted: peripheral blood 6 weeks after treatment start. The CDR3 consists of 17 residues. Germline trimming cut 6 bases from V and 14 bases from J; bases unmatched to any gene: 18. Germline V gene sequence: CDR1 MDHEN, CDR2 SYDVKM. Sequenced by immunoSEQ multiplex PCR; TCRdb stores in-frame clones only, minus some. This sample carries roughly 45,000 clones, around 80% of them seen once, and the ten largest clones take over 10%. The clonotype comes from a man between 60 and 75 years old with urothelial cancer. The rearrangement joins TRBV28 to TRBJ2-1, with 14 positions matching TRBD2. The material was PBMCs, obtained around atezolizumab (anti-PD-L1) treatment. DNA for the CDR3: TGTGCCAGCAGCAACTCTGGACTAGCGGGAGGAGATGGAGTGGAGTTCTTC. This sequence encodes CASSNSGLAGGDGVEFF.